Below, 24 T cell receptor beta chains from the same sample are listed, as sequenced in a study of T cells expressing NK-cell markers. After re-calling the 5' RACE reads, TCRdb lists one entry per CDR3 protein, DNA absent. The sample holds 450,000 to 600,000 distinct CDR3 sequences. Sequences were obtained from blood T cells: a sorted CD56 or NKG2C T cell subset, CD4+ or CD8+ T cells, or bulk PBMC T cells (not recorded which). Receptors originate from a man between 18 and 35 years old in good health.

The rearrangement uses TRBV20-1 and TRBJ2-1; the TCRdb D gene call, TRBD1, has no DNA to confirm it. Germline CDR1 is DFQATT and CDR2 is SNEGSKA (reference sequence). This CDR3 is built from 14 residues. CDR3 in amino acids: CSARAGGLYNEQFF.

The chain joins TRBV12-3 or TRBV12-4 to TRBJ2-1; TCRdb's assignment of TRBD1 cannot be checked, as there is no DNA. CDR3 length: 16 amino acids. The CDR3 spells CASSSRGDRGNNEQFF.

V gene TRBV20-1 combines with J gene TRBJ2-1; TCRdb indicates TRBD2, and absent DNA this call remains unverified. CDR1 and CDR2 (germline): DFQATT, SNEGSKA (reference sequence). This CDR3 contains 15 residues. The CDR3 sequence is CSARDWREAYNEQFF.

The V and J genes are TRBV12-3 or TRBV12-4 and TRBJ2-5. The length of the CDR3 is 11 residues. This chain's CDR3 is CASSRGRTQYF.

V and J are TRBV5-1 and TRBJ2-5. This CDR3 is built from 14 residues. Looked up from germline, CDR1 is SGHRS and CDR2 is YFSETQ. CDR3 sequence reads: CASSLAVYPETQYF. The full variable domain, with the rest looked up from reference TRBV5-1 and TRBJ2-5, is KAGVTQTPRYLIKTRGQQVTLSCSPISGHRSVSWYQQTPGQGLQFLFEYFSETQRNKGNFPGRFSGRQFSNSRSEMNVSTLELGDSALYLCASSLAVYPETQYFGPGTRLLVL.

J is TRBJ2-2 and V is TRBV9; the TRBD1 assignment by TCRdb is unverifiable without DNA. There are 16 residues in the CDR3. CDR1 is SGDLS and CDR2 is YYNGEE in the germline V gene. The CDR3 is CASSLTGTRGAGELFF.

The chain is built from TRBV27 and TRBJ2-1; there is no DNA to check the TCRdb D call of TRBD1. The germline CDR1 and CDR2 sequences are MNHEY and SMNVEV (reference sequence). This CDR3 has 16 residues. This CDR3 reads CASTAWGGTTLGEQFF.

CDR3 residues: CASSSSLETQYF. The chain joins TRBV28 to TRBJ2-5. CDR3 length equals 12 residues. The germline V gene encodes CDR1 MDHEN and CDR2 SYDVKM.

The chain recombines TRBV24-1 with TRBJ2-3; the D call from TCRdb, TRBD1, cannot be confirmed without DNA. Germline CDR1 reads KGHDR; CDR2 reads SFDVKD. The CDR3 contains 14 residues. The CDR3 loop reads CATSETGTHNTQYF.

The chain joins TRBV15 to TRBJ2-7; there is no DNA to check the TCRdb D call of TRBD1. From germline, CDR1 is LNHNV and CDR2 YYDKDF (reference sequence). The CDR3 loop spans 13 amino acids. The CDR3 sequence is CATSKGQGFEQYF.

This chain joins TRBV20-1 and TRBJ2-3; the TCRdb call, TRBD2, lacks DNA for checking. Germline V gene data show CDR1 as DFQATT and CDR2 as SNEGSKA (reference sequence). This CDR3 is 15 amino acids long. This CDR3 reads CSASRRLDSTDTQYF.

The CDR3: CASSSQHQETQYF. The chain combines TRBV12-3 or TRBV12-4 with TRBJ2-5. The CDR3 runs 13 residues.

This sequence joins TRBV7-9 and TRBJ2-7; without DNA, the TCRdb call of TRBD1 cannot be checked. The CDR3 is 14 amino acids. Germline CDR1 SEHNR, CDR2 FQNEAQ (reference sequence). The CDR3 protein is CASSSREDAKEQYF.

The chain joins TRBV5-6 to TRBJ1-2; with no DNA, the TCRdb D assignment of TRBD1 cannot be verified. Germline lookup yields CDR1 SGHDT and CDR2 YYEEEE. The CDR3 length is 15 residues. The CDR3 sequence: CASSFPGQGAKGYTF. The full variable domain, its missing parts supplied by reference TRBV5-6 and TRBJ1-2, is DAGVTQSPTHLIKTRGQQVTLRCSPKSGHDTVSWYQQALGQGPQFIFQYYEEEERQRGNFPDRFSGHQFPNYSSELNVNALLLGDSALYLCASSFPGQGAKGYTFGSGTRLTVV.

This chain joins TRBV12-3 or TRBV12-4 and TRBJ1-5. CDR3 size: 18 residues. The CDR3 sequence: CASSLNLGGRESNQPQHF.

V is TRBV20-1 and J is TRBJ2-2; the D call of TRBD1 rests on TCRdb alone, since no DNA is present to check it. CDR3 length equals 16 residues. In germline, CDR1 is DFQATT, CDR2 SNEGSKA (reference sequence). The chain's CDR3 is CSARVLGSPGTGELFF.

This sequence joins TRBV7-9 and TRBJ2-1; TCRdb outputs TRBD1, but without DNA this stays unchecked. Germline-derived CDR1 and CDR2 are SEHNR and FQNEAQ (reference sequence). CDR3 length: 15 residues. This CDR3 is CASSSTGTAHNEQFF.

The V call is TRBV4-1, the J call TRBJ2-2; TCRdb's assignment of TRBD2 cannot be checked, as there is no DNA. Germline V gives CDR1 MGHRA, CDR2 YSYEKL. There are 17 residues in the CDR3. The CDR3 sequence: CASSRIPIAGAPGELFF.

CDR3 amino acids: CASSKESNNTGELFF. The chain is built from TRBV21-1 and TRBJ2-2. TRBV21-1 is assigned pseudogene status. CDR3 length: 15 residues.

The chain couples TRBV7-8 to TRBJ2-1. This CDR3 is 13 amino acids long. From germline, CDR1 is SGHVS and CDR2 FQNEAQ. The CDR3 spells CASSLPQDFEQFF.

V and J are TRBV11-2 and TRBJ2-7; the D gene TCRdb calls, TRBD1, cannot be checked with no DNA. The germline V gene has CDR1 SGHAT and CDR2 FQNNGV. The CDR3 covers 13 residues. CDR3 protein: CASSLGTEREQYF.

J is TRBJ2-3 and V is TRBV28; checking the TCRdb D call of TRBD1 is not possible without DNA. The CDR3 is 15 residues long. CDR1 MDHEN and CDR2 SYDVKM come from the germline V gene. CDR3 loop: CASSPSDSRSDTQYF.

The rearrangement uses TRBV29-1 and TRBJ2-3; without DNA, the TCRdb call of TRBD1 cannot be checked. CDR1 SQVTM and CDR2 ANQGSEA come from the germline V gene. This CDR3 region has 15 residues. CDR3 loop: CSVETIGGGTDTQYF.

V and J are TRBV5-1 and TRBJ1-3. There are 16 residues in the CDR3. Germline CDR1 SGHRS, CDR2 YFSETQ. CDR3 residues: CASSLEVRSSGNTIYF.